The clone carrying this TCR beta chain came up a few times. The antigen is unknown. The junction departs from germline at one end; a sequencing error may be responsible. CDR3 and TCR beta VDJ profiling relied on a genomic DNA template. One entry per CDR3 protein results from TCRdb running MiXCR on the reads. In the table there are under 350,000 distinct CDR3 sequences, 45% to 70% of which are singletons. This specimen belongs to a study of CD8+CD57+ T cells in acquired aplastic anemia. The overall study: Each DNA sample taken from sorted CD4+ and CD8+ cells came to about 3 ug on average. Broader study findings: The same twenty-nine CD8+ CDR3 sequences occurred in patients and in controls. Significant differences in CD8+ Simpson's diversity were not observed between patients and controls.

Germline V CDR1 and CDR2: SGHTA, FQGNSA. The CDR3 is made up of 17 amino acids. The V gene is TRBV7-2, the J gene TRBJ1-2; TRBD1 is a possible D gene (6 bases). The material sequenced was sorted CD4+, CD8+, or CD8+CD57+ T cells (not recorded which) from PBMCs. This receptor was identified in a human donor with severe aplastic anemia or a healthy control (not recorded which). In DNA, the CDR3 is TGCGCCAGCAGCCCGGAGGGCAGGGGTACCCCCTTGAATGGCTACACCTTC. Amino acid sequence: CASSPEGRGTPLNGYTF.